The clone carrying this T cell receptor beta chain was seen only a few times. Template switching with 5'RACE generated the TCR cDNA and added a universal primer site and UMIs. In TCRdb, the 5' RACE reads were re-called with MiXCR into one record per CDR3 protein. The profile covers about 340,000 distinct CDR3 sequences, with 8% to 10% appearing a single time and about a sixth taken by the ten largest. The record originates from a study of T cells after yellow fever vaccination. This sequence originates from a man younger than 35 who received the YFV17D yellow fever vaccine. The specimen was PBMCs, collected on the day of the first yellow fever vaccination.

CDR3 bases: TGCGCCAGCAGCTTGGCCGAGGGGGTAAGGGAGACCCAGTACTTC. This translates into CASSLAEGVRETQYF. The rearrangement uses TRBV5-1 and TRBJ2-5; D is possibly TRBD1 (6 bases). V lost 0 bases and J 5 bases, leaving 14 bases between the germline ends. The CDR3 spans 15 residues. The V gene's germline CDR1 is SGHRS and CDR2 YFSETQ.